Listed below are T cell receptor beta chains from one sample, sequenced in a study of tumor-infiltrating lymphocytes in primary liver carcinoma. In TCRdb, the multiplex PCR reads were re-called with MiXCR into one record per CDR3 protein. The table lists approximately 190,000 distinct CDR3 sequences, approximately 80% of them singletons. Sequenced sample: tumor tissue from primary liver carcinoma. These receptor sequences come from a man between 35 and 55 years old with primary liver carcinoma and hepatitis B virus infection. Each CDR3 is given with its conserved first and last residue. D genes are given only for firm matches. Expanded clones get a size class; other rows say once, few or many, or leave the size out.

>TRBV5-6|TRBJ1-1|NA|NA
CTSSLGGTGTPEAFF
TGTACCAGCAGCTTGGGGGGGACGGGGACCCCTGAAGCTTTCTTT
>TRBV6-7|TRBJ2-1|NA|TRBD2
CASSYKASGNFSSYNEHFF
TGTGCCAGCAGTTACAAGGCTAGCGGGAATTTTAGCTCCTATAATGAGCATTTCTTC
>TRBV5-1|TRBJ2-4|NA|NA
CASCLGGTDLVKNIQYF
TGCGCCAGCTGCTTGGGAGGGACAGACCTAGTCAAAAACATTCAGTACTTC
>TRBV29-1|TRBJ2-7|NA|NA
CSIRAPANPEQYF
TGCAGCATCCGTGCTCCAGCTAATCCCGAGCAGTACTTC
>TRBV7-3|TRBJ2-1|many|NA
CASSMGSQQFF
TGTGCCAGCAGCATGGGATCGCAGCAGTTCTTC
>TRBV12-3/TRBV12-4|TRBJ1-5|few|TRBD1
CASRNSQGATNQPQHF
TGTGCCAGCAGAAACTCTCAGGGGGCCACTAATCAGCCTCAGCATTTT
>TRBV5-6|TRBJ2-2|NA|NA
CARKAGGNTGEQFF
TGTGCCAGAAAGGCCGGAGGGAACACCGGGGAGCAGTTTTTT
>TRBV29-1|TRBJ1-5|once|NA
CSAGGGASQPRHF
TGTAGCGCCGGAGGGGGAGCGAGTCAGCCCCGACATTTT
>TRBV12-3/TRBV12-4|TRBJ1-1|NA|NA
CASSFGMNTETFF
TGTGCCAGCAGCTTTGGCATGAACACTGAAACTTTCTTT
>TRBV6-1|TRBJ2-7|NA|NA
CASSVDDGIGEQYF
TGTGCCAGCAGTGTCGACGATGGAATAGGGGAGCAGTACTTC
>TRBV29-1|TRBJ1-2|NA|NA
CSVAPRLLGAFGYTF
TGTAGCGTGGCCCCCCGCCTACTGGGGGCTTTTGGCTATACCTTC
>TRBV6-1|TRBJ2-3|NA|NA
CACSERLWPDTQYF
TGTGCCTGCAGTGAAAGACTATGGCCAGATACGCAGTATTTT
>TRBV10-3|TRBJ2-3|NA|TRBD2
CTISDSWTGGSDTQYF
TGTACCATCAGTGACTCCTGGACGGGAGGCTCAGATACGCAGTATTTT
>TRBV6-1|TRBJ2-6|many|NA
CASITASGANVLTF
TGTGCCAGCATAACAGCCTCTGGGGCCAACGTCCTGACTTTC
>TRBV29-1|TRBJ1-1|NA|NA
CSVGGGWGMSTEAFF
TGCAGCGTTGGAGGGGGATGGGGTATGAGCACTGAAGCTTTCTTT
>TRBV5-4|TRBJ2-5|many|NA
CASRKGGRGEETQYF
TGTGCCAGCCGAAAGGGGGGGAGGGGCGAAGAGACCCAGTACTTC
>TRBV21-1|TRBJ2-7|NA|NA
CARTGLAGSYEEYF
TGTGCCAGAACGGGACTAGCGGGATCCTACGAGGAGTACTTC
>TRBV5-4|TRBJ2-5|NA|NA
CASSLSGTRFETQYF
TGTGCCAGCAGCCTTTCCGGAACTAGATTTGAGACCCAGTACTTC
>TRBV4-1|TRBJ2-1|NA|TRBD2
CASSPKLAGAYHEQFF
TGCGCCAGCAGCCCCAAATTAGCGGGGGCTTACCATGAGCAGTTCTTC
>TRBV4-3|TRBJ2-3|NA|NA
CARSQDLNTSDTQYF
TGCGCCCGCAGCCAAGATTTAAACACCTCAGATACGCAGTATTTT
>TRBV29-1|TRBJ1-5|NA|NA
CSVAQGNSNQLQHF
TGCAGCGTTGCACAGGGTAATAGCAATCAGCTCCAGCATTTT
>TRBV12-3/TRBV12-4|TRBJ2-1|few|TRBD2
CASSAQGGVAGENNEQFF
TGTGCCAGCAGTGCCCAGGGAGGGGTAGCGGGAGAGAACAATGAGCAGTTCTTC
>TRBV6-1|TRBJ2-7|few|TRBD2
CAGTSSGSLTYEQYF
TGTGCCGGCACTAGTAGCGGGAGCCTTACCTACGAGCAGTACTTC
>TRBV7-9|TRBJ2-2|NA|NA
CASSLAGIGGQNTGELFF
TGTGCCAGCAGCTTAGCAGGAATAGGGGGTCAGAACACCGGGGAGCTGTTTTTT
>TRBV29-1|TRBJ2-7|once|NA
CSVESQGNSEQNF
TGCAGCGTTGAGTCGCAGGGGAACAGCGAGCAGAACTTC
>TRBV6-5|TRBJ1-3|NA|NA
CDSSQGAHSGNTIYF
TGTGACAGCAGCCAAGGGGCCCACTCTGGAAACACCATATATTTT
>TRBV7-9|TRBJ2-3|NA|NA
CASIPNGGDTQYF
TGTGCCAGCATCCCAAATGGTGGAGATACGCAGTATTTT
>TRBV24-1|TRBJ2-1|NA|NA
CATSDPSDSHVQFF
TGTGCCACCAGTGACCCTTCTGATTCGCATGTGCAGTTCTTC
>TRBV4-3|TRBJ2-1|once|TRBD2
CASSPRRVAGGRSDLFF
TGCGCCAGCAGCCCCAGAAGGGTAGCGGGAGGGCGTAGTGACCTGTTCTTC
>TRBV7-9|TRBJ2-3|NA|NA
CASSYETGADSQYF
TGTGCCAGTAGCTACGAGACGGGAGCCGATTCGCAGTATTTT
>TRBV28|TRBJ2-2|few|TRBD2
CASKAPSGAGELFF
TGTGCCAGCAAGGCTCCTAGCGGGGCCGGGGAGCTGTTTTTT
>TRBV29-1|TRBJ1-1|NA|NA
CSVAPGWAMDTEAFF
TGCAGCGTTGCCCCTGGATGGGCAATGGACACTGAAGCTTTCTTT
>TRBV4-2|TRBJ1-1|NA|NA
CASSQDRGASEDFF
TGTGCCAGTAGCCAAGATCGAGGGGCGTCGGAAGATTTCTTT
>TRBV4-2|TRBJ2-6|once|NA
CASSRQTDGSGARVLTF
TGTGCCAGCAGCCGTCAGACAGATGGCTCTGGGGCCAGAGTCCTGACTTTC
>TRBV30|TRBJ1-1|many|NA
CAWSGDRRTEAFF
TGTGCCTGGAGCGGAGACAGGCGCACTGAAGCTTTCTTT
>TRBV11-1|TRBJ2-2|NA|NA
CASCTRQTNTGELVF
TGTGCCAGCTGCACGAGACAGACTAACACCGGGGAGCTGGTTTTT
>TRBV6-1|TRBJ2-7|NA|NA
CASSEGELAFYEQYF
TGTGCCAGCAGTGAAGGAGAGCTGGCTTTCTACGAGCAGTACTTC
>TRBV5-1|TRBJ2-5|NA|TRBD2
CASGLSGSAEEIQYF
TGCGCCAGCGGCTTAAGCGGGAGCGCGGAAGAGATCCAGTACTTC
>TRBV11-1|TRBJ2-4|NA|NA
CARRFPGNSRTKNIQYF
TGTGCCAGGAGGTTTCCCGGGAATAGCAGGACCAAAAACATTCAGTACTTC
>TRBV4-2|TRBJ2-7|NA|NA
CARSQGNSYEQYF
TGTGCCAGAAGCCAAGGAAATTCCTATGAGCAGTACTTC
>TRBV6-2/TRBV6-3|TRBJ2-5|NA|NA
CASSSGDFRETQYF
TGTGCCAGTAGTTCCGGGGACTTTCGAGAGACCCAGTACTTC
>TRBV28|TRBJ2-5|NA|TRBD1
CASTPWDRKYRETQYF
TGTGCCAGTACGCCTTGGGACAGAAAGTACCGAGAGACCCAGTACTTC
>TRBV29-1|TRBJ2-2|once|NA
CSVGIGVWELFF
TGCAGCGTCGGGATAGGGGTCTGGGAGCTGTTTTTT
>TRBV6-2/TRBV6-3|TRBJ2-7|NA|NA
CASSYETHYEKYF
TGTGCCAGCAGTTACGAGACACACTACGAGAAGTACTTC
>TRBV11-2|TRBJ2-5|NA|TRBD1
CANSQDGTGGHETQYF
TGTGCCAACAGCCAAGACGGGACAGGGGGCCATGAGACCCAGTATTTC
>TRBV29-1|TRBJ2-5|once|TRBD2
CSVQTSGSWVDTQYF
TGCAGCGTTCAGACTAGCGGGAGTTGGGTAGATACCCAGTACTTC
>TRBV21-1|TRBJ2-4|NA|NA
CASSKAQGVIQNNQYF
TGTGCCAGCAGCAAAGCACAGGGAGTAATCCAAAACAATCAGTACTTC
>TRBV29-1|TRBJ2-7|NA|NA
CSAGWDDHEQYF
TGCAGCGCAGGTTGGGATGATCACGAGCAGTACTTC
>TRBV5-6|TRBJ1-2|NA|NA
CASNLDHEAGYTF
TGTGCCAGTAACTTGGACCACGAGGCTGGCTACACCTTC
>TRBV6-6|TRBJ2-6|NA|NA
CASSSQGTGAYVPTF
TGTGCCAGCAGCTCCCAGGGGACGGGGGCCTACGTCCCGACTTTC
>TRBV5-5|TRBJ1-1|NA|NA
CASSPGAGIGNEAFF
TGTGCCAGCAGCCCAGGGGCGGGTATAGGCAATGAAGCTTTCTTC
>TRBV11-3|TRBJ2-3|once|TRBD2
CANSLDSGSTTYTQYF
TGTGCCAACAGCTTAGACAGCGGGAGTACAACATATACGCAGTATTTT
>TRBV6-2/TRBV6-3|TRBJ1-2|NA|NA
CVNSPTAYAYTF
TGTGTCAACAGCCCAACAGCCTATGCCTACACCTTC